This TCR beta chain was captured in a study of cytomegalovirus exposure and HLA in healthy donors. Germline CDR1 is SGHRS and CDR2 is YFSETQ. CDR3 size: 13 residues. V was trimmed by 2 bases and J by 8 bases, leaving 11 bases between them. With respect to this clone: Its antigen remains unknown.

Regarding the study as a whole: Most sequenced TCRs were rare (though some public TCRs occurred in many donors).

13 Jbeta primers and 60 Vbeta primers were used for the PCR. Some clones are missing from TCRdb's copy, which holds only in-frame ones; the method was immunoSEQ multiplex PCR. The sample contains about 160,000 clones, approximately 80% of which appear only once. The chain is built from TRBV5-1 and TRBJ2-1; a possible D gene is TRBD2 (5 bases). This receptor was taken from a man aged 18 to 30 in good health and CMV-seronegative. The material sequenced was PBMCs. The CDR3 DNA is TGCGCCAGCAGCTTAGTATCGGAGGATGAGCAGTTCTTC. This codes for CASSLVSEDEQFF.